Presented here are 9 T cell receptor beta chains from one specimen sequenced in a study of neurological immune-mediated disorders. TCRdb analysed the 5' RACE reads with MiXCR anew, one entry per CDR3 protein. This sample has 40,000 or so distinct CDR3 sequences, with roughly 2.5% found just once. Sequenced material: PBMCs. The source of these receptors is a man aged 25 to 45 with multiple sclerosis.

This clonotype was picked up many times. For the CDR3, the DNA is TGTGCCAGCAGTTTGATCGGCGCCAGCTCCTACAATGAGCAGTTCTTC. The encoded protein is CASSLIGASSYNEQFF. The chain is built from TRBV12-3 or TRBV12-4 and TRBJ2-1; D unresolved. This CDR3 is built from 16 residues. Trimming shortened V by 3 bases and J by 0 bases, and 12 bases separated the two germline ends.

This clonotype was picked up a small number of times. The chain links TRBV5-1 to TRBJ2-2; no clear D gene. This CDR3 is 14 amino acids long. V lost 6 bases and J 1 base, leaving 10 bases between the germline ends. The germline V gene encodes CDR1 SGHRS and CDR2 YFSETQ. In DNA, the CDR3 is TGCGCCAGCATAGAACAGAGGAACACCGGGGAGCTGTTTTTT. The encoded protein is CASIEQRNTGELFF.

This clonotype has ten or more counts. The chain employs TRBV20-1 and TRBJ1-1; D possibly corresponds to TRBD1 (6 bases). V was trimmed by 3 bases and J by 3 bases, leaving 14 bases between them. This CDR3 region has 14 residues. Germline assignment: CDR1 DFQATT and CDR2 SNEGSKA (reference sequence). CDR3 amino acids: CSARTGLGDTEAFF. The CDR3 coding sequence is TGCAGTGCTAGGACAGGCCTTGGCGACACTGAAGCTTTCTTT.

Ten or more counts support this clonotype. This chain joins TRBV5-1 and TRBJ2-4; 9 bases map to TRBD1. V was clipped by 6 bases and J by 7 bases; unmatched bases: 20. The CDR3 runs to 18 residues. Germline assignment: CDR1 SGHRS and CDR2 YFSETQ. The CDR3 sequence is CASTTTPGQGFSGNIQYF. The CDR3, as DNA: TGCGCCAGCACTACTACACCGGGACAGGGTTTTTCTGGGAACATTCAGTACTTC.

This clonotype was observed many times. CDR3 sequence: CASDRDGQETQYF. The CDR3, as DNA: TGCGCCAGCGACCGGGACGGGCAAGAGACCCAGTACTTC. This chain links TRBV5-1 with TRBJ2-5; either TRBD1 or TRBD2 may fit D (5 bases each). This CDR3 contains 13 residues. From germline, CDR1 is SGHRS and CDR2 YFSETQ. Trimming shortened V by 7 bases and J by 2 bases, and 12 bases separated the two germline ends. The whole variable domain, remainder taken from reference TRBV5-1 and TRBJ2-5, is KAGVTQTPRYLIKTRGQQVTLSCSPISGHRSVSWYQQTPGQGLQFLFEYFSETQRNKGNFPGRFSGRQFSNSRSEMNVSTLELGDSALYLCASDRDGQETQYFGPGTRLLVL.

This clonotype came up many times. The genes are TRBV11-2 and TRBJ2-2; 8 bases align to TRBD1. Germline-derived CDR1 and CDR2 are SGHAT and FQNNGV. V was clipped by 5 bases and J by 2 bases; unmatched bases: 7. This CDR3 contains 16 residues. CDR3 sequence: CASSPWTGRNTGELFF. The CDR3 DNA reads TGTGCCAGCAGCCCGTGGACAGGGAGAAACACCGGGGAGCTGTTTTTT.

This clonotype was recorded many times. V gene TRBV5-1 combines with J gene TRBJ2-7; TRBD2 is a possible D gene (5 bases). This CDR3 contains 14 residues. CDR1 is SGHRS and CDR2 is YFSETQ in the germline V gene. V gave up 1 base and J gave up 4 bases, with 12 bases separating them. CDR3 sequence: CASSLRGSNYEQYF. In nucleotides, the CDR3 is TGCGCCAGCAGCTTGAGAGGGAGTAATTACGAGCAGTACTTC.

Many counts were recorded for this clonotype. The rearrangement links TRBV7-9 to TRBJ2-1, with 12 bases fitting TRBD2. Looked up from germline, CDR1 is SEHNR and CDR2 is FQNEAQ (reference sequence). This CDR3 has 15 residues. After removal of 4 bases from V and 7 bases from J, the junction contained 5 bases not matched to a gene. DNA for the CDR3: TGTGCCAGCAGCTCCAGGACTAGCGGGGTTAATGAGCAGTTCTTC. Its protein product is CASSSRTSGVNEQFF.

This clonotype was seen at least ten times. CDR3 protein: CASSEAGTGGSPLHF. The CDR3 DNA reads as TGTGCCAGCAGTGAGGCCGGGACAGGGGGCTCACCCCTCCACTTT. The chain employs TRBV6-1 and TRBJ1-6; 12 positions match TRBD1. The ends lost 3 bases at V and 10 bases at J; junction bases unmatched: 4. Germline-derived CDR1 and CDR2 are MNHNS and SASEGT. The CDR3 length is 15 residues.